Listed below are T cell receptor beta chains from one sample, sequenced in a study of blood T cell repertoires in COVID-19. TCRdb's copy holds only in-frame clones and misses some; the assay was immunoSEQ multiplex PCR. The sample records hundreds of thousands of clones, 80% to 90% being singletons. Sequences were obtained from peripheral blood. The receptor set was obtained from a woman in her 70s with COVID-19, enrolled during active disease. CDR3s include the opening cysteine and the closing phenylalanine or tryptophan. The D gene is left open where the match is weak. Clone size is shown for a subset of rows, as once, few, many or a class of expanded clone.

-	TRBD1	TRBV2	TRBJ1-2	TGTGCCAGCAGTCCCTACACAGGACAGGCTTATGGCTACACCTTC	CASSPYTGQAYGYTF
-	TRBD1	TRBV5-1	TRBJ1-1	TGCGCCAGCAGCTTGGGGAACTCAGGGGGTGCTGAAGCTTTCTTT	CASSLGNSGGAEAFF
once	TRBD2	TRBV5-4	TRBJ2-5	TGTGCCAGCAGCTTGCCCCTAGCGGGGGTCCAAGAGACCCAGTACTTC	CASSLPLAGVQETQYF
few	-	TRBV30	TRBJ1-6	TGTGCCTGGAGTGGACAGGCGTATTCACCCCTCCACTTT	CAWSGQAYSPLHF
-	TRBD1	TRBV12-3/TRBV12-4	TRBJ1-1	TGTGCCAGCAGTTTTCGACAGGGTGGTGAAGCTTTCTTT	CASSFRQGGEAFF
-	-	TRBV6-5	TRBJ1-1	TGTGCCAGCAGTTGGGCAGGGGACACTGAAGCTTTCTTT	CASSWAGDTEAFF
once	-	TRBV28	TRBJ1-1	TGTGCCAGCAGTTCCTTCGGGGGAACTGAAGCTTTCTTT	CASSSFGGTEAFF
few	TRBD1	TRBV10-3	TRBJ2-3	TGTGCCACCCAGAATGGACAGGGGGAGACAGATACGCAGTATTTT	CATQNGQGETDTQYF
-	TRBD1	TRBV19	TRBJ1-1	TGTGCCAGTAGCACAACAGGGGGCGTCACTGAAGCTTTCTTT	CASSTTGGVTEAFF
-	-	TRBV2	TRBJ1-1	TGTGCCAGCAGTGACGGAGTGGGCACTGAAGCTTTCTTT	CASSDGVGTEAFF
-	TRBD1	TRBV7-2	TRBJ2-3	TGTGCCAGCACCAGGACAGGGGAAGATACGCAGTATTTT	CASTRTGEDTQYF
-	-	TRBV6-5	TRBJ2-7	TGTGCCAGCAGTTACTACATAGAACAGGCGCAGTACTTC	CASSYYIEQAQYF
-	TRBD1	TRBV19	TRBJ1-2	TGTGCCAGTAGTACCACCCGGACAGGGGGCTATGGCTACACCTTC	CASSTTRTGGYGYTF
-	-	TRBV5-5	TRBJ1-3	TGTGCCAGCAGCTTGGATCAAAACTCTGGAAACACCATATATTTT	CASSLDQNSGNTIYF
-	-	TRBV2	TRBJ1-1	TGTGCCAGCAGGGAGACCCCCCGGAAGAACACTGAAGCTTTCTTT	CASRETPRKNTEAFF
-	TRBD2	TRBV28	TRBJ2-7	TGTGCCAGTACGACTAGCGGGAGGGGCGAGCAGTACTTC	CASTTSGRGEQYF
-	TRBD1	TRBV30	TRBJ2-3	TGTGCCTGGAGTTTTGGGGACAGAGGACCAGATACGCAGTATTTT	CAWSFGDRGPDTQYF
once	-	TRBV4-3	TRBJ1-1	TGCGCCAGCAGCCTAGGACAGTCTATGAACACTGAAGCTTTCTTT	CASSLGQSMNTEAFF
-	TRBD1	TRBV6-5	TRBJ1-5	TGTGCCTCCGGAACAGGGGGTTTCAATCAGCCCCAGCATTTT	CASGTGGFNQPQHF
-	-	TRBV19	TRBJ2-5	TGTGCCAGTACCCCCGCCCGAGGGGAGACCCAGTACTTC	CASTPARGETQYF
-	TRBD1	TRBV3-1/TRBV3-2	TRBJ1-2	TGTGCCAGCAGCCGGGACAGGGGCTACACCTTC	CASSRDRGYTF
-	-	TRBV5-6	TRBJ1-1	TGTGCCAGCAGCTTAGACAGTCTTATGAACACTGAAGCTTTCTTT	CASSLDSLMNTEAFF
-	-	TRBV13	TRBJ2-7	TGTGCCAGCAGCTTAGGCCGAGCCTACGAGCAGTACTTC	CASSLGRAYEQYF
-	-	TRBV6-2/TRBV6-3	TRBJ1-5	TGTGCCAGCAGTTACTGGAGGGGATTTCGGCCCCAGCATTTT	CASSYWRGFRPQHF
-	-	TRBV7-9	TRBJ2-7	TGTGCCAGCAGCGCCCGGGACACCTACGAGCAGTACTTC	CASSARDTYEQYF
-	TRBD1	TRBV5-1	TRBJ1-2	TGCGCCAGCAGCGGGGGACAGGGGGCCTATGGCTACACCTTC	CASSGGQGAYGYTF
-	-	TRBV5-4	TRBJ2-6	TGTGCCAGCAGCCCCTGGACTATCTCTGGGGCCAACGTCCTGACTTTC	CASSPWTISGANVLTF
-	-	TRBV9	TRBJ2-5	TGTGCCAGCAGCCCTCGACCAGGGGAGACCCAGTACTTC	CASSPRPGETQYF
-	TRBD2	TRBV11-2	TRBJ2-2	TGTGCCAGCAGCGGGCGGGGGGGCCCGAACACCGGGGAGCTGTTTTTT	CASSGRGGPNTGELFF
-	-	TRBV30	TRBJ1-1	TGTGCCTGGAGTGTCTCGGGGGGCACTGAAGCTTTCTTT	CAWSVSGGTEAFF
-	-	TRBV4-3	TRBJ1-3	TGCGCCAGCAGCCAAACAGTAACTGGAAACACCATATATTTT	CASSQTVTGNTIYF
-	-	TRBV7-9	TRBJ2-7	TGTGCCAGCAGCAGGGACTTCACGCTCTACGAGCAGTACTTC	CASSRDFTLYEQYF
-	TRBD1	TRBV7-6	TRBJ2-7	TGTGCCAGCAGCCCTAGGGGACAGGGGACGGACGGAGTCTACGAGCAGTACTTC	CASSPRGQGTDGVYEQYF
-	-	TRBV19	TRBJ1-6	TGTGCCAGTAGTCCATCCTCGGAGGGGAATTCACCCCTCCACTTT	CASSPSSEGNSPLHF
-	-	TRBV11-2	TRBJ1-2	TGTGCCAGCAGCTTAGCAGGGTTATACTCTGGCTACACCTTC	CASSLAGLYSGYTF
once	TRBD1	TRBV6-5	TRBJ2-1	TGTGCCAGCACAGGACAGGGGGCGCTTGAGCAGTTCTTC	CASTGQGALEQFF
-	TRBD1	TRBV6-5	TRBJ1-4	TGTGCCAGCACAGGGGGGACAGTGAGTGAAAAACTGTTTTTT	CASTGGTVSEKLFF
-	-	TRBV6-5	TRBJ1-1	TGTGCCAGCAGTTATACAAACACTGAAGCTTTCTTT	CASSYTNTEAFF
-	TRBD1	TRBV7-2	TRBJ1-6	TGTGCCAGCAGCTTAGGACAGGGATGGGGTAGTGATTCACCCCTCCACTTT	CASSLGQGWGSDSPLHF
-	TRBD1	TRBV19	TRBJ1-1	TGTGCCAGCATTCAGGGGGTTACTGAAGCTTTCTTT	CASIQGVTEAFF
once	-	TRBV28	TRBJ1-5	TGTGCCAGCAGTTTCCCTTTCCAGCCCCAGCATTTT	CASSFPFQPQHF
-	-	TRBV19	TRBJ1-6	TGTGCCAGTCGGGTTGGGTATTCACCCCTCCACTTT	CASRVGYSPLHF
few	TRBD1	TRBV14	TRBJ1-1	TGTGCCAGCAGCTACGACAGGGCGAATACTGAAGCTTTCTTT	CASSYDRANTEAFF
-	TRBD2	TRBV5-5	TRBJ2-5	TGTGCCAGCAGCTCCGGACTAGCGGGGGGGCAAGAGACCCAGTACTTC	CASSSGLAGGQETQYF
-	TRBD1	TRBV4-3	TRBJ1-3	TGCGCCAGCAGCCAAAAAGCTCTGGGGGACAGCTCTGGAAACACCATATATTTT	CASSQKALGDSSGNTIYF
-	TRBD1	TRBV2	TRBJ1-2	TGTGCCAGCACCTCCGGGACAGGGGAACTTCGGGGCTACACCTTC	CASTSGTGELRGYTF
-	TRBD2	TRBV5-1	TRBJ2-2	TGCGCCAGCAGCTTGTCTCTAGCGGGCCAAGCCGACACCGGGGAGCTGTTTTTT	CASSLSLAGQADTGELFF
-	TRBD2	TRBV6-5	TRBJ2-1	TGTGCCAGCAGTTTACTAGCGGGGGTGTACAATGAGCAGTTCTTC	CASSLLAGVYNEQFF
-	TRBD1	TRBV2	TRBJ2-1	TGTGCCAGCGACAGGGGATACAATGAGCAGTTCTTC	CASDRGYNEQFF
-	TRBD1	TRBV24-1	TRBJ2-7	TGTGCCACCAGTGTTGGACAGGGGGGGGAGCAGTACTTC	CATSVGQGGEQYF
-	TRBD2	TRBV7-2	TRBJ2-7	TGTGCCAGCAGACTCGGGGGGTCGCCCTACGAGCAGTACTTC	CASRLGGSPYEQYF
-	-	TRBV7-2	TRBJ1-3	TGTGCCAGCAGCGTCGGGGGAAACACCATATATTTT	CASSVGGNTIYF
few	-	TRBV7-2	TRBJ2-2	TGTGCCAGCAGCTTGAAAGGGGTCACCGGGGAGCTGTTTTTT	CASSLKGVTGELFF
-	TRBD2	TRBV4-3	TRBJ2-3	TGCGCCAGCAGCCCCATGCCCCTAGCGGGGGGACTAGATACGCAGTATTTT	CASSPMPLAGGLDTQYF
-	TRBD1	TRBV5-8	TRBJ1-2	TGTGCCAGCAGCTTTGGGACAGAACCTAACTATGGCTACACCTTC	CASSFGTEPNYGYTF
-	TRBD1	TRBV5-8	TRBJ2-3	TGTGCCAGCAGCTTGGAAAGGGCAGGGGGCAGTGATACGCAGTATTTT	CASSLERAGGSDTQYF
-	TRBD1	TRBV2	TRBJ2-3	TGTGCCAGCAGTGAAGAACAGGGGGCTTACACAGATACGCAGTATTTT	CASSEEQGAYTDTQYF